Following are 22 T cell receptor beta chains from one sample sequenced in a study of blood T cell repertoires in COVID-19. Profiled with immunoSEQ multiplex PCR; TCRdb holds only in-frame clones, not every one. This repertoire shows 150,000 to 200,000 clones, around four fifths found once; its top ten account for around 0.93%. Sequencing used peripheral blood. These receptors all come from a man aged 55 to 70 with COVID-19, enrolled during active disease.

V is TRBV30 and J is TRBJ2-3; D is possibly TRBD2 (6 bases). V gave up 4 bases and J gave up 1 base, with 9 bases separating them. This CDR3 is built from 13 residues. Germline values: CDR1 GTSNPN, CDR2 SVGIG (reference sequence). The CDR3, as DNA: TGTGCCTGGACCCGCGGGGGCACAGATACGCAGTATTTT. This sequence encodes CAWTRGGTDTQYF.

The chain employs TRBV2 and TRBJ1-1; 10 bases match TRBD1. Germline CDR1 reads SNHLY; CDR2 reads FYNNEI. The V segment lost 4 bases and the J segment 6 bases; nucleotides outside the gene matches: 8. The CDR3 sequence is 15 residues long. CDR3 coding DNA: TGTGCCAGCAGTGGAAAAAGACAGGGGGCCGCTGAAGCTTTCTTT. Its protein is CASSGKRQGAAEAFF.

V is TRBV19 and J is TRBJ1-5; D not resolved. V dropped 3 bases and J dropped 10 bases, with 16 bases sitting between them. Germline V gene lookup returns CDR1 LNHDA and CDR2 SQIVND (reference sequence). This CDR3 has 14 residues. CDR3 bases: TGTGCCAGTAGTATTGGGCAGGCCTCGCGCCCCCAGCATTTT. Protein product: CASSIGQASRPQHF.

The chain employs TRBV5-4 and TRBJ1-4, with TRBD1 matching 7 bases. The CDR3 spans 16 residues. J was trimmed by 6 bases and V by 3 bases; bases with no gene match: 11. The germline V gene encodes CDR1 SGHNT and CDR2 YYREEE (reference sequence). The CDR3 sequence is CASSSRGGRVDEKLFF. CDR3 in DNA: TGTGCCAGCAGCTCCCGAGGGGGCAGGGTCGATGAAAAACTGTTTTTT.

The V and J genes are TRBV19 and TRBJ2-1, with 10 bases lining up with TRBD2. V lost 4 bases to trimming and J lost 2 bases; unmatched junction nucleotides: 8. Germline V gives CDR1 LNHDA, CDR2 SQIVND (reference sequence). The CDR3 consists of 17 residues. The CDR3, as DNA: TGTGCCAGTAGTACTTCGAGACTAGCGGGTACCTACAATGAGCAGTTCTTC. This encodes CASSTSRLAGTYNEQFF.

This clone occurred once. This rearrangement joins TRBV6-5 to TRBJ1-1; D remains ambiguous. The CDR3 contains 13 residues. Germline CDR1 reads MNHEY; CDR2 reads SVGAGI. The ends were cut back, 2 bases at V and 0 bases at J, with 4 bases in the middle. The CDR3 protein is CASSYAVNTEAFF. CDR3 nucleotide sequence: TGTGCCAGCAGTTACGCAGTGAACACTGAAGCTTTCTTT.

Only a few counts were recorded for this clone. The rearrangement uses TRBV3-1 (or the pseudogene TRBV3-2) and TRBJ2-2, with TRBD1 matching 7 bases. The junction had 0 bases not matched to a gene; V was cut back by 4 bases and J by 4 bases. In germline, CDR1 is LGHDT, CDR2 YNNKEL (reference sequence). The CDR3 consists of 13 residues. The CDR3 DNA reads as TGTGCCAGCAGCCCAGGGGGCACCGGGGAGCTGTTTTTT. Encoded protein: CASSPGGTGELFF.

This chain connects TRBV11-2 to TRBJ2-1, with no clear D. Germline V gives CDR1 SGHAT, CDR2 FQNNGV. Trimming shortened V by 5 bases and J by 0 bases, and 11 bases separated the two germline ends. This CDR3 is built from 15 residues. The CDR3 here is CASSTQAGSYNEQFF. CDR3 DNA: TGTGCCAGCAGCACCCAGGCCGGCTCCTACAATGAGCAGTTCTTC.

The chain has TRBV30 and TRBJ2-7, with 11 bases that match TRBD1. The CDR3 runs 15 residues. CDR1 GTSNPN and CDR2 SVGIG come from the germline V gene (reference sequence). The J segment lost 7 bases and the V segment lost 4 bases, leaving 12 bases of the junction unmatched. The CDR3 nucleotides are TGTGCCTGGACCCGGACAGGGGGCTCTTCGGGAGAGCAGTACTTC. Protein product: CAWTRTGGSSGEQYF.

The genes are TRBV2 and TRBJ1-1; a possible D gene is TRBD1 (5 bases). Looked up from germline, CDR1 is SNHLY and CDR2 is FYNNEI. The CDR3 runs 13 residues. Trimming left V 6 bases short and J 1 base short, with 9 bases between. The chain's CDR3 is CASRGTANTEAFF. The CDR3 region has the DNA TGTGCCAGCAGAGGGACTGCGAACACTGAAGCTTTCTTT. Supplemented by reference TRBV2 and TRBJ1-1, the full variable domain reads EPEVTQTPSHQVTQMGQEVILRCVPISNHLYFYWYRQILGQKVEFLVSFYNNEISEKSEIFDDQFSVERPDGSNFTLKIRSTKLEDSAMYFCASRGTANTEAFFGQGTRLTVV.

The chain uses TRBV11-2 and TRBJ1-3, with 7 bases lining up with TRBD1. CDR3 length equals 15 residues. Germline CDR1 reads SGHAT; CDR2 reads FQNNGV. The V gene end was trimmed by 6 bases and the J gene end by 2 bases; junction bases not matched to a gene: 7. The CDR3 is CASSSAGTAGNTIYF. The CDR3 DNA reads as TGTGCCAGCAGTTCGGCCGGGACAGCTGGAAACACCATATATTTT.

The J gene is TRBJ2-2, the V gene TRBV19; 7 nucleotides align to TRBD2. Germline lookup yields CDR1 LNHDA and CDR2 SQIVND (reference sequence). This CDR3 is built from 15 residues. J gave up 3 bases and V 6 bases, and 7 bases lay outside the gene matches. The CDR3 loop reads CASRGLREYTGELFF. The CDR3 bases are TGTGCCAGTAGAGGTCTGCGGGAGTACACCGGGGAGCTGTTTTTT.

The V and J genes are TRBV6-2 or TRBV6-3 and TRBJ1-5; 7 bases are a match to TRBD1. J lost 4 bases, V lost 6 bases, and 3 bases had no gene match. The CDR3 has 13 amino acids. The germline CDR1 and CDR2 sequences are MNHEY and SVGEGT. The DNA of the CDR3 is TGTGCCAGCAGCGACAGGGTGAATCAGCCCCAGCATTTT. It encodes CASSDRVNQPQHF.

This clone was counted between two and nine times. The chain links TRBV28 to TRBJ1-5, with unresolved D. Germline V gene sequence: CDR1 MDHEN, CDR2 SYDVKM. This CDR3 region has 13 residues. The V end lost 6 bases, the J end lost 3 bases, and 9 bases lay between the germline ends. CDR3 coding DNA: TGTGCCAGCAGACACGCAGTCAATCAGCCCCAGCATTTT. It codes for CASRHAVNQPQHF.

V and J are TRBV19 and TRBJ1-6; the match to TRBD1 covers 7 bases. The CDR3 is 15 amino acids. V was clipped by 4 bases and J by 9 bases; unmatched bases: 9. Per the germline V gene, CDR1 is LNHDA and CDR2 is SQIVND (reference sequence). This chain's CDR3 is CASSTTGVDASPLHF. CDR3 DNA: TGTGCCAGTAGTACTACAGGGGTGGATGCTTCACCCCTCCACTTT.

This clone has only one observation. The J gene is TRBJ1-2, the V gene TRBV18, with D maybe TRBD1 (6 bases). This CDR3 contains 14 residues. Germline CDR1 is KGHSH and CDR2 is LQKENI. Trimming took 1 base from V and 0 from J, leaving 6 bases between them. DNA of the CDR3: TGTGCCAGCTCACCACGGGACACTAACTATGGCTACACCTTC. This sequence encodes CASSPRDTNYGYTF.

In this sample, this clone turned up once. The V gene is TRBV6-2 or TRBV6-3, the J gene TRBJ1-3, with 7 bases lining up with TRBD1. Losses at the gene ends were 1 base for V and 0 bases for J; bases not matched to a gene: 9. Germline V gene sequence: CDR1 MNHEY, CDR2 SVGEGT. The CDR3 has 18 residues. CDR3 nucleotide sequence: TGTGCCAGCAGTTACTACCACAGGGGCGCGATCTCTGGAAACACCATATATTTT. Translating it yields CASSYYHRGAISGNTIYF.

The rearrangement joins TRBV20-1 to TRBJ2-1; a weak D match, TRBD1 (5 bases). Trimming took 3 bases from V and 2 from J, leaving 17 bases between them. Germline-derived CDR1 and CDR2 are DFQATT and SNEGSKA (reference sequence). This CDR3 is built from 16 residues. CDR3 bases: TGCAGTGCTAGTTCCCGAACAAGGGGAACCTACAATGAGCAGTTCTTC. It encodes CSASSRTRGTYNEQFF.

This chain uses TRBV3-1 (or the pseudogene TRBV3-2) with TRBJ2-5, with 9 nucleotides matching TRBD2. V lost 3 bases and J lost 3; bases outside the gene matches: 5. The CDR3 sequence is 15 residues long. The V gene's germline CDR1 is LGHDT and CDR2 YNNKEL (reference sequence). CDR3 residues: CASSQVAGGKETQYF. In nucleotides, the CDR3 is TGTGCCAGCAGCCAGGTCGCGGGAGGGAAAGAGACCCAGTACTTC.

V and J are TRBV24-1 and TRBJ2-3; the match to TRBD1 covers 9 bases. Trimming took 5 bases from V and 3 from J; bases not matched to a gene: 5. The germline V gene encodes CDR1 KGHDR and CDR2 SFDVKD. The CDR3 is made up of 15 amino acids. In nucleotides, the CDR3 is TGTGCCACCAGTGCCCGACAGGGGGGGACAGATACGCAGTATTTT. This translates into CATSARQGGTDTQYF.

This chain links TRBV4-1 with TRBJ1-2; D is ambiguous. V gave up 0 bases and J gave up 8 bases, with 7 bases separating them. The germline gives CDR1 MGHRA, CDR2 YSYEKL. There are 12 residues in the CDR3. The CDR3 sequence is CASSQEEYGYTF. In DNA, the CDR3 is TGCGCCAGCAGCCAAGAGGAGTACGGCTACACCTTC.

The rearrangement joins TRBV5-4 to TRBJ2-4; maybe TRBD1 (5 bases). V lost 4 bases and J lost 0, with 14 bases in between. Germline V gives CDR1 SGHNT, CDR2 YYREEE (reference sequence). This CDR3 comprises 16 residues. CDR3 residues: CASSIQGWGAKNIQYF. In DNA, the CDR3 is TGTGCCAGCAGCATTCAGGGATGGGGAGCCAAAAACATTCAGTACTTC.